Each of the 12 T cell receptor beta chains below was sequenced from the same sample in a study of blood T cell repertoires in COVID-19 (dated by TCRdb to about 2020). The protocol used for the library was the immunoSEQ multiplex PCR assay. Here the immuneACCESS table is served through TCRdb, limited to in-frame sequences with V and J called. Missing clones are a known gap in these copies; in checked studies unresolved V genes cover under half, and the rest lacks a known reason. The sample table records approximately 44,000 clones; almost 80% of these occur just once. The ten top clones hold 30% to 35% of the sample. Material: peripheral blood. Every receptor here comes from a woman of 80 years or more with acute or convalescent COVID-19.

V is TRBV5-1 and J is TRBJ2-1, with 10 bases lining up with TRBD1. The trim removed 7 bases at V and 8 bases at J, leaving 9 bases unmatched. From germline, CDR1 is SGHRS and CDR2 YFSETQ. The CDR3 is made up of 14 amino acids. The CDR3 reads CASGRDRGGDEQFF. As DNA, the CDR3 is TGCGCCAGCGGCCGGGACAGGGGTGGGGATGAGCAGTTCTTC.

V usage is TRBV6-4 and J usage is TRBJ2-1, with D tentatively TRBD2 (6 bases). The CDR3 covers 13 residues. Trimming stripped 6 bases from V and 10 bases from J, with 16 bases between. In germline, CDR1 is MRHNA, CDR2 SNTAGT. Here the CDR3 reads CASSPLTGGEQFF. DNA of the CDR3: TGTGCCAGCAGCCCGCTTACCGGGGGAGAGCAGTTCTTC.

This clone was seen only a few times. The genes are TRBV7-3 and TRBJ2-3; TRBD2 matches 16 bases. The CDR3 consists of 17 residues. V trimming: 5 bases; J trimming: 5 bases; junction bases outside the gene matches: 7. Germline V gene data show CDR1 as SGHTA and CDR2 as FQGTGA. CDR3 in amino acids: CASSRGTSGRAKDTQYF. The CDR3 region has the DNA TGTGCCAGCAGCAGGGGGACTAGCGGGAGGGCAAAAGATACGCAGTATTTT. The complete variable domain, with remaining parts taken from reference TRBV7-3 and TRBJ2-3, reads GAGVSQTPSNKVTEKGKYVELRCDPISGHTALYWYRQSLGQGPEFLIYFQGTGAADDSGLPNDRFFAVRPEGSVSTLKIQRTERGDSAVYLCASSRGTSGRAKDTQYFGPGTRLTVL.

The CDR3 nucleotides read TGTGCCAGCAGTTCCACAGGGTCCGGGGAGCTGTTTTTT. It codes for CASSSTGSGELFF. V usage is TRBV6-2 or TRBV6-3 and J usage is TRBJ2-2, with a weak D call TRBD1 (6 bases). Germline CDR1 and CDR2: MNHEY and SVGEGT. V was pared by 4 bases and J by 6 bases, with 9 bases between. The CDR3 runs 13 residues.

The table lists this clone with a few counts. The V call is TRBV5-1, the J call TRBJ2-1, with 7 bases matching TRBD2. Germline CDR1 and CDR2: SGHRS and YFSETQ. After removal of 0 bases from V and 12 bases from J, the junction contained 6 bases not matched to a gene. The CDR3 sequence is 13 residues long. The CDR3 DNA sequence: TGCGCCAGCAGCTTGGAGGGAGGGCCCGGGCAGTTCTTC. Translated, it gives CASSLEGGPGQFF.

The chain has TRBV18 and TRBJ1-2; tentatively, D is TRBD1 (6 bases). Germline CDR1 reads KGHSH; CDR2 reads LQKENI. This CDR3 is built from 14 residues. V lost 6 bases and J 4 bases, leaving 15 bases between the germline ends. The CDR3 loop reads CASSSGTRSYGYTF. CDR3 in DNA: TGTGCCAGCTCCTCAGGGACACGGAGCTATGGCTACACCTTC.

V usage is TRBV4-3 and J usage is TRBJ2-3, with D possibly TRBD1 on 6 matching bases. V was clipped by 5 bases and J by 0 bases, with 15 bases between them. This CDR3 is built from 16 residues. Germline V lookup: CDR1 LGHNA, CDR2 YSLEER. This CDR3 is CASSKDREFSTDTQYF. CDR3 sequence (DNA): TGCGCCAGCAGCAAGGACAGAGAGTTTAGCACAGATACGCAGTATTTT.

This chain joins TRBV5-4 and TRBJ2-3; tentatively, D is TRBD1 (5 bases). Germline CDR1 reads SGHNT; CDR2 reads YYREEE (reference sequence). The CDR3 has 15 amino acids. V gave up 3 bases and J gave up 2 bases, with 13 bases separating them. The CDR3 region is CASSSTATNTDTQYF. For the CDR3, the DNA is TGTGCCAGCAGCTCGACAGCCACTAACACAGATACGCAGTATTTT.

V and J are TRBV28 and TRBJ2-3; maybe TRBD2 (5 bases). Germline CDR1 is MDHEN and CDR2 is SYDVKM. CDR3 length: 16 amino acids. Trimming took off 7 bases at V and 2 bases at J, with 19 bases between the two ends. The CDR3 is CASILGGISPTDTQYF. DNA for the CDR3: TGTGCCAGCATTCTTGGAGGCATCTCCCCCACAGATACGCAGTATTTT. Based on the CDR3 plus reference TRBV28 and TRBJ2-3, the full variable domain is DVKVTQSSRYLVKRTGEKVFLECVQDMDHENMFWYRQDPGLGLRLIYFSYDVKMKEKGDIPEGYSVSREKKERFSLILESASTNQTSMYLCASILGGISPTDTQYFGPGTRLTVL.

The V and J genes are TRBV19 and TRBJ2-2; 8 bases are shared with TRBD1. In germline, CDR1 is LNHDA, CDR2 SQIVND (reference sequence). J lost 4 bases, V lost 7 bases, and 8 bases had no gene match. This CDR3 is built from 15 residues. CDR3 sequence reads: CASIAGQAGTGELFF. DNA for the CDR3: TGTGCCAGTATTGCGGGACAGGCAGGCACCGGGGAGCTGTTTTTT.

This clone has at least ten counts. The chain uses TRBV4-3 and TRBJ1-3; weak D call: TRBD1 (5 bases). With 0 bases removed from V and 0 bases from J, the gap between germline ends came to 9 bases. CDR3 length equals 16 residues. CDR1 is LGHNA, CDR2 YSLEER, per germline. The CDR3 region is CASSQDSRASGNTIYF. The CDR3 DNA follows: TGCGCCAGCAGCCAAGATTCCAGGGCCTCTGGAAACACCATATATTTT.

The CDR3 reads CASSIQADQPQHF. In nucleotides, the CDR3 is TGTGCCAGTAGTATACAGGCCGATCAGCCCCAGCATTTT. The V call is TRBV19, the J call TRBJ1-5; D not certain. V lost 2 bases and J 5 bases, leaving 7 bases between the germline ends. The CDR3 sequence is 13 residues long. Germline-derived CDR1 and CDR2 are LNHDA and SQIVND (reference sequence).